The 25 T cell receptor beta chains given below trace back to one sample, sequenced in a study of shared clonotypes between healthy human individuals. Clones were sequenced by immunoSEQ multiplex PCR, and TCRdb holds only the in-frame ones, with some missing. This sample carries roughly 2.6 million clones, roughly nine tenths of them seen once, and the ten largest clones take around 0.14%. Source material: naive CD4+ T cells sorted from blood. Subset meaning: CD45RA+ positively selected. Source of these receptors: a man younger than 35 in good health.

The chain employs TRBV19 and TRBJ1-4, with a possible D match to TRBD1 (6 bases). The CDR3 has 13 amino acids. Germline CDR1 LNHDA, CDR2 SQIVND (reference sequence). With 9 bases removed from V and 4 bases from J, the gap between germline ends came to 12 bases. CDR3 in amino acids: CASLGQNNEKLFF. As DNA, the CDR3 is TGTGCCAGCCTCGGACAGAATAATGAAAAACTGTTTTTT.

With regard to this clone: This sample includes further DNA sequences coding for the same CDR3. J is TRBJ2-2 and V is TRBV30; D is ambiguous. Trimming stripped 3 bases from V and 4 bases from J, with 3 bases between. Germline loops: CDR1 GTSNPN, CDR2 SVGIG (reference sequence). The CDR3 extends over 11 amino acids. The CDR3 here is CAWRTTGELFF. The CDR3 DNA reads TGTGCCTGGAGGACCACCGGGGAGCTGTTTTTT.

The rearrangement uses TRBV7-3 and TRBJ2-5, with TRBD1 identical over 10 bases. This CDR3 spans 15 amino acids. The J segment lost 5 bases and the V segment lost 5 bases, leaving 8 bases of the junction unmatched. Germline assignment: CDR1 SGHTA and CDR2 FQGTGA. CDR3 sequence (DNA): TGTGCCAGCAGCCCTGACAGGGGGCCCATTGAGACCCAGTACTTC. Amino acid sequence: CASSPDRGPIETQYF. The entire variable domain, with the rest obtained from reference TRBV7-3 and TRBJ2-5, is as follows: GAGVSQTPSNKVTEKGKYVELRCDPISGHTALYWYRQSLGQGPEFLIYFQGTGAADDSGLPNDRFFAVRPEGSVSTLKIQRTERGDSAVYLCASSPDRGPIETQYFGPGTRLLVL.

This chain's CDR3 is CAWSIDRGDNEQYF. CDR3 in DNA: TGTGCCTGGAGTATAGACAGGGGTGATAACGAGCAGTACTTC. This sequence joins TRBV30 and TRBJ2-7, with 8 bases matching TRBD1. This CDR3 region has 14 residues. V lost 2 bases to trimming and J lost 5 bases; unmatched junction nucleotides: 8. CDR1 and CDR2 (germline): GTSNPN, SVGIG (reference sequence).

A remark on this clone: The same CDR3 arises from other DNA sequences in this sample as well. The chain links TRBV5-1 to TRBJ2-5; no reliable D call. This CDR3 comprises 14 residues. The V and J ends lost 4 bases and 2 bases respectively, with 12 bases between them. Germline V gene lookup returns CDR1 SGHRS and CDR2 YFSETQ. The CDR3, as DNA: TGCGCCAGCAGCCCCGGGCCATCTCAAGAGACCCAGTACTTC. Translated, it gives CASSPGPSQETQYF.

The CDR3 protein is CSVGGRLQVETQYF. Written as DNA, the CDR3 is TGCAGCGTGGGCGGGAGGCTTCAGGTGGAGACCCAGTACTTC. This chain connects TRBV29-1 to TRBJ2-5, with TRBD2 matching over 8 bases. Trimming took 6 bases from V and 5 from J; bases not matched to a gene: 11. The CDR3 totals 14 residues. The V gene's germline CDR1 is SQVTM and CDR2 ANQGSEA.

The rearrangement links TRBV30 to TRBJ1-6; D call uncertain. Germline V lookup: CDR1 GTSNPN, CDR2 SVGIG (reference sequence). V was shortened by 0 bases and J by 2 bases, with 11 bases between the two germline ends. The length of the CDR3 is 16 residues. The CDR3 region is CAWSVPGPTYNSPLHF. The CDR3 nucleotides are TGTGCCTGGAGTGTACCGGGCCCCACCTATAATTCACCCCTCCACTTT. The complete variable domain, with remaining parts taken from reference TRBV30 and TRBJ1-6, reads SQTIHQWPATLVQPVGSPLSLECTVEGTSNPNLYWYRQAAGRGLQLLFYSVGIGQISSEVPQNLSASRPQDRQFILSSKKLLLSDSGFYLCAWSVPGPTYNSPLHFGNGTRLTVT.

This clone appeared a few times. The chain is built from TRBV7-2 and TRBJ1-1; the D gene is possibly TRBD1 (5 bases). Trimming cost V 4 bases and J 7 bases, with 13 bases left between them. The CDR3 runs to 13 residues. CDR1 and CDR2 (germline): SGHTA, FQGNSA. CDR3 residues: CASSSGRVDEAFF. For the CDR3, the DNA is TGTGCCAGCAGCTCCGGCAGGGTGGATGAAGCTTTCTTT.

The genes are TRBV5-6 and TRBJ1-2, with D perhaps TRBD1 (6 bases). The V end was cut by 2 bases, the J end by 0 bases, with 14 bases between. The germline CDR1 and CDR2 sequences are SGHDT and YYEEEE. The CDR3 consists of 16 residues. The DNA of the CDR3 is TGTGCCAGCAGCTTTGGACAGCGCGAGGCTAACTATGGCTACACCTTC. Residues: CASSFGQREANYGYTF.

This chain links TRBV27 with TRBJ2-1, with D unclear. From germline, CDR1 is MNHEY and CDR2 SMNVEV (reference sequence). The CDR3 consists of 15 residues. Trimming removed 6 bases at V and 5 bases at J, with 17 bases between. The CDR3 loop is CASSSQKRLDNEQFF. Here the CDR3 DNA reads TGTGCCAGCAGCTCCCAGAAGCGATTGGACAATGAGCAGTTCTTC.

The DNA for the CDR3 is TGTGCCACCAGCATAAGGACAGGGCCGACTAACTATGGCTACACCTTC. This encodes CATSIRTGPTNYGYTF. The V and J genes are TRBV15 and TRBJ1-2; 8 bases agree with TRBD1. Trimming took 4 bases from V and 0 from J; bases not matched to a gene: 7. CDR1 and CDR2 (germline): LNHNV, YYDKDF (reference sequence). This CDR3 is built from 16 residues.

The chain links TRBV19 to TRBJ2-1; D possibly uses TRBD1 or TRBD2 (7 bases each). With 5 bases removed from V and 1 base from J, the gap between germline ends came to 21 bases. This CDR3 is 18 amino acids long. The germline gives CDR1 LNHDA, CDR2 SQIVND (reference sequence). CDR3 region: CASSLGTTGVASYNEQFF. The CDR3 DNA sequence: TGTGCCAGTAGTTTGGGGACTACAGGGGTTGCATCCTACAATGAGCAGTTCTTC.

The rearrangement uses TRBV13 and TRBJ2-5, with 12 bases that match TRBD2. With 5 bases clipped from V and 2 bases from J, the junction kept 6 bases outside the gene matches. This CDR3 has 16 residues. The germline gives CDR1 PRHDT, CDR2 FYEKMQ (reference sequence). The chain's CDR3 is CASSRRLAGDQETQYF. The CDR3 DNA reads as TGTGCCAGCAGCCGCCGACTAGCGGGGGATCAAGAGACCCAGTACTTC.

The chain carries TRBV19 and TRBJ1-5, with no clear D. The V end lost 1 base, the J end lost 14 bases, and 15 bases lay between the germline ends. The CDR3 has 13 residues. Germline V lookup: CDR1 LNHDA, CDR2 SQIVND (reference sequence). This CDR3 reads CASSIVSQQVKHF. The CDR3 DNA is TGTGCCAGTAGTATAGTCTCGCAGCAGGTGAAGCATTTT. The whole variable domain, remainder taken from reference TRBV19 and TRBJ1-5, is DGGITQSPKYLFRKEGQNVTLSCEQNLNHDAMYWYRQDPGQGLRLIYYSQIVNDFQKGDIAEGYSVSREKKESFPLTVTSAQKNPTAFYLCASSIVSQQVKHFGDGTRLSIL.

The genes are TRBV2 and TRBJ2-4; no clear D. The CDR3 spans 11 residues. V shed 7 bases and J shed 6 bases, with 7 bases lying between them. Germline V gene lookup returns CDR1 SNHLY and CDR2 FYNNEI. The CDR3 loop is CASMTPNIQYF. The CDR3 DNA sequence: TGTGCCAGCATGACCCCAAACATTCAGTACTTC.

The chain carries TRBV6-5 and TRBJ2-7, with a tentative D call TRBD2 (5 bases). Germline V CDR1 and CDR2: MNHEY, SVGAGI. The CDR3 runs 14 residues. Between the trimmed V and J ends, which lost 6 bases and 0 bases, there was a span of 12 bases. The CDR3 loop reads CASSPVDFSYEQYF. The CDR3 DNA is TGTGCCAGCAGCCCCGTGGACTTCTCCTACGAGCAGTACTTC.

With respect to this clone: The sample holds other DNA sequences that translate to the same CDR3. V gene TRBV6-5 combines with J gene TRBJ2-5; 12 nucleotides match TRBD1. The CDR3 is 16 residues long. Germline V gene data show CDR1 as MNHEY and CDR2 as SVGAGI. The V segment lost 0 bases and the J segment 5 bases; nucleotides outside the gene matches: 4. Here the CDR3 DNA reads TGTGCCAGCAGTTACTCAGGGACAGGGGGCCTCGAGACCCAGTACTTC. Residues: CASSYSGTGGLETQYF.

The chain recombines TRBV6-5 with TRBJ1-2; D is unresolved. This CDR3 has 12 residues. Germline V lookup: CDR1 MNHEY, CDR2 SVGAGI. Deletions cut 6 bases from V and 5 bases from J, with 10 bases between. In DNA, the CDR3 is TGTGCCAGCAGGCCAGTGAATTATGGCTACACCTTC. It codes for CASRPVNYGYTF.

The V gene is TRBV5-4, the J gene TRBJ2-7; 8 bases map to TRBD1. CDR3 length equals 14 residues. The V segment lost 4 bases and the J segment 4 bases; nucleotides outside the gene matches: 7. CDR1 SGHNT and CDR2 YYREEE come from the germline V gene (reference sequence). The CDR3 coding sequence is TGTGCCAGCAGCCCTGACAGGGACAGGTACGAGCAGTACTTC. Residues: CASSPDRDRYEQYF.

This chain links TRBV11-2 with TRBJ1-3, with a tentative D call TRBD1 (5 bases). This CDR3 is built from 14 residues. The germline V gene encodes CDR1 SGHAT and CDR2 FQNNGV. Trimming took 2 bases from V and 2 from J, leaving 7 bases between them. In nucleotides, the CDR3 is TGTGCCAGCAGCTTACAACAGGCTGGAAACACCATATATTTT. As protein: CASSLQQAGNTIYF.

This clone was counted once. This sequence joins TRBV5-1 and TRBJ2-4; 14 bases are a match to TRBD2. The V gene's germline CDR1 is SGHRS and CDR2 YFSETQ. CDR3 length: 18 amino acids. J was trimmed by 1 base and V by 4 bases; bases with no gene match: 7. The CDR3 DNA reads as TGCGCCAGCAGCCAGGGACTAGCGGGAGTCGGGGCCAAAAACATTCAGTACTTC. It translates to CASSQGLAGVGAKNIQYF. Together with reference TRBV5-1 and TRBJ2-4, the CDR3 gives the full variable domain: KAGVTQTPRYLIKTRGQQVTLSCSPISGHRSVSWYQQTPGQGLQFLFEYFSETQRNKGNFPGRFSGRQFSNSRSEMNVSTLELGDSALYLCASSQGLAGVGAKNIQYFGAGTRLSVL.

CDR3 in amino acids: CASIGLAGAPNEQFF. The CDR3 bases are TGCGCCAGCATCGGACTAGCGGGAGCCCCTAATGAGCAGTTCTTC. The chain uses TRBV5-1 and TRBJ2-1; 13 nucleotides match TRBD2. CDR3 length: 15 residues. CDR1 is SGHRS, CDR2 YFSETQ, per germline. The trim removed 6 bases at V and 7 bases at J, leaving 7 bases unmatched.

The chain links TRBV7-9 to TRBJ1-2; the D is unclear. The CDR3 totals 13 residues. Germline-derived CDR1 and CDR2 are SEHNR and FQNEAQ (reference sequence). V was trimmed by 2 bases and J by 5 bases, leaving 9 bases between them. The CDR3: CASSLSVFYGYTF. DNA for the CDR3: TGTGCCAGCAGCTTATCAGTCTTTTATGGCTACACCTTC. Full variable domain (rest looked up from reference TRBV7-9 and TRBJ1-2): DTGVSQNPRHKITKRGQNVTFRCDPISEHNRLYWYRQTLGQGPEFLTYFQNEAQLEKSRLLSDRFSAERPKGSFSTLEIQRTEQGDSAMYLCASSLSVFYGYTFGSGTRLTVV.

A word on this clone: Other DNA variants within this sample encode the same CDR3. The CDR3 sequence: CASRTGADYGYTF. The CDR3 bases are TGTGCCAGCAGGACAGGGGCAGACTATGGCTACACCTTC. The chain employs TRBV2 and TRBJ1-2; 8 bases match TRBD1. Trimming at V came to 6 bases and at J to 3 bases, leaving 3 bases not matched to a gene. Germline assignment: CDR1 SNHLY and CDR2 FYNNEI. This CDR3 is 13 amino acids long.

The chain recombines TRBV5-4 with TRBJ2-1, with 9 bases matching TRBD2. Per the germline V gene, CDR1 is SGHNT and CDR2 is YYREEE (reference sequence). Trimming removed 4 bases from V and 0 bases from J; junction bases left unmatched: 11. The CDR3 has 18 residues. The CDR3 spells CASSQGPLAGSSYNEQFF. The CDR3 region has the DNA TGTGCCAGCAGCCAAGGACCCCTAGCGGGAAGCTCCTACAATGAGCAGTTCTTC.